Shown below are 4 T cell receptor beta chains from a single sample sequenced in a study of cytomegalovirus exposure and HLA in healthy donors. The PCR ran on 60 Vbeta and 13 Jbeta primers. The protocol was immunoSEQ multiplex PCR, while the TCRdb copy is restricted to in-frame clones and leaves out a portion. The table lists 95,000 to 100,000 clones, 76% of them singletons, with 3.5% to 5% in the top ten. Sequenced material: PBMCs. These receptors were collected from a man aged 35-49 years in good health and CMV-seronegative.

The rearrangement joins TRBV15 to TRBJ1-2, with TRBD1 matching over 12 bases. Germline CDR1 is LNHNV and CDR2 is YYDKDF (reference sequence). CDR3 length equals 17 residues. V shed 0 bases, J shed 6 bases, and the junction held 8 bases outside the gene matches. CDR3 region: CATSREGTGGGRDGYTF. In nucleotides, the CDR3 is TGTGCCACCAGCAGAGAGGGGACAGGGGGCGGTCGGGATGGCTACACCTTC.

CDR3 DNA sequence: TGCGCCAGCAGCCAAGAATGGGGCGCAGGGGCCAACGTCCTGACTTTC. Protein: CASSQEWGAGANVLTF. The chain joins TRBV4-1 to TRBJ2-6; D is perhaps TRBD1 (5 bases). Trimming removed 0 bases from V and 4 bases from J, with 10 bases in between. This CDR3 comprises 16 residues. Germline CDR1 and CDR2: MGHRA and YSYEKL.

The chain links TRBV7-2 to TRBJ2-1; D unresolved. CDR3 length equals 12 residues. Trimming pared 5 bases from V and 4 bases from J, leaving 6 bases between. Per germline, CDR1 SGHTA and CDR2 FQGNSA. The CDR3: CASSQHYNEQFF. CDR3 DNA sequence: TGTGCCAGCAGCCAACATTACAATGAGCAGTTCTTC. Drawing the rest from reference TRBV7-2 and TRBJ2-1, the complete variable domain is GAGVSQSPSNKVTEKGKDVELRCDPISGHTALYWYRQSLGQGLEFLIYFQGNSAPDKSGLPSDRFSAERTGGSVSTLTIQRTQQEDSAVYLCASSQHYNEQFFGPGTRLTVL.

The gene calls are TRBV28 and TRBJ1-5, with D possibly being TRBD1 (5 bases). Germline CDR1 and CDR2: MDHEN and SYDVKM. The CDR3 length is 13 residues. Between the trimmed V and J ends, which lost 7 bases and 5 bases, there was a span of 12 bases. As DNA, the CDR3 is TGTGCCAGCATTTGGGGGGGGTATCAGCCCCAGCATTTT. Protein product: CASIWGGYQPQHF.